This passage covers 11 T cell receptor beta chains from one sample sequenced in a study of somatic mutations in cytotoxic T cells in rheumatoid arthritis. The assay was immunoSEQ multiplex PCR, and TCRdb's table has in-frame clones only and misses some. The sample gives approximately 19,000 clones, 81% of which show up once; more than 12% is in the top ten. Sequenced input: CD8+ T cells sorted from blood. These TCRs come from an adult with rheumatoid arthritis.

The chain couples TRBV7-2 to TRBJ2-4; D not certain. CDR1 SGHTA and CDR2 FQGNSA come from the germline V gene. V gave up 2 bases and J gave up 1 base, with 12 bases separating them. CDR3 length: 16 residues. The CDR3 here is CASSLSGRVAKNIQYF. CDR3 nucleotides: TGTGCCAGCAGCTTAAGTGGGCGCGTGGCCAAAAACATTCAGTACTTC.

The gene calls are TRBV9 and TRBJ2-1, with 15 bases identical to TRBD2. Trimming at V came to 5 bases and at J to 4 bases, leaving 7 bases not matched to a gene. Germline V gene data show CDR1 as SGDLS and CDR2 as YYNGEE. The CDR3 is made up of 17 amino acids. The CDR3 coding sequence is TGTGCCAGCAGTGCTTCCGGGACTAGCGGGGGGTACAATGAGCAGTTCTTC. The encoded protein is CASSASGTSGGYNEQFF.

The chain has TRBV5-1 and TRBJ2-2; perhaps TRBD1 as D (6 bases). This CDR3 is 14 amino acids long. Germline V gene data show CDR1 as SGHRS and CDR2 as YFSETQ. Trimming pared 4 bases from V and 1 base from J, leaving 8 bases between. In nucleotides, the CDR3 is TGCGCCAGCAGCCCGGGACAGAACACCGGGGAGCTGTTTTTT. It specifies CASSPGQNTGELFF.

The V and J genes are TRBV5-6 and TRBJ1-6, with 8 bases identical to TRBD1. J was trimmed by 5 bases and V by 0 bases; bases with no gene match: 4. The CDR3 loop spans 16 amino acids. The germline gives CDR1 SGHDT, CDR2 YYEEEE. The chain's CDR3 is CASSLDGTGDNSPLHF. The CDR3 DNA reads as TGTGCCAGCAGCTTGGACGGGACAGGAGATAATTCACCCCTCCACTTT.

This clone was observed a single time. This rearrangement joins TRBV7-6 to TRBJ2-3; tentatively, D is TRBD2 (6 bases). This CDR3 is built from 17 residues. Per the germline V gene, CDR1 is SGHVS and CDR2 is FNYEAQ. Trimming stripped 5 bases from V and 4 bases from J, with 22 bases between. CDR3 sequence reads: CASSRHVGRGRPDTQYF. Written as DNA, the CDR3 is TGTGCCAGCAGCCGCCACGTGGGGAGAGGGAGGCCAGATACGCAGTATTTT.

This clone came up once. V and J are TRBV6-5 and TRBJ2-7; 11 bases align to TRBD1. Germline CDR1 is MNHEY and CDR2 is SVGAGI. V gave up 5 bases and J gave up 4 bases; unmatched junction bases: 7. The length of the CDR3 is 15 residues. The CDR3 DNA sequence: TGTGCCAGCAGTCCCGGGACAGGGGGAAGTTACGAGCAGTACTTC. Its translation: CASSPGTGGSYEQYF.

The V gene is TRBV7-8, the J gene TRBJ2-5; 7 bases are a match to TRBD2. CDR3 length equals 15 residues. Losses at the gene ends were 5 bases for V and 5 bases for J; bases not matched to a gene: 11. CDR1 and CDR2 from the germline V gene are SGHVS and FQNEAQ. The CDR3 region is CASSLRAQGGETQYF. The CDR3 DNA follows: TGTGCCAGCAGCCTCCGGGCCCAGGGAGGGGAGACCCAGTACTTC. The variable domain in full, completed from reference TRBV7-8 and TRBJ2-5, reads GAGVSQSPRYKVAKRGQDVALRCDPISGHVSLFWYQQALGQGPEFLTYFQNEAQLDKSGLPSDRFFAERPEGSVSTLKIQRTQQEDSAVYLCASSLRAQGGETQYFGPGTRLLVL.

CDR3 region: CASRSGGASRYGYTF. CDR3 bases: TGTGCCAGCAGATCAGGGGGCGCATCACGCTATGGCTACACCTTC. The genes are TRBV27 and TRBJ1-2; TRBD1 aligns across 8 bases. CDR3 size: 15 residues. Unmatched junction bases numbered 10, after V lost 6 bases and J lost 4 bases. Germline CDR1 reads MNHEY; CDR2 reads SMNVEV (reference sequence).

The genes are TRBV5-8 and TRBJ1-6; the D is unclear. Trimming took 4 bases from V and 6 from J, leaving 17 bases between them. CDR1 is SGHTS, CDR2 YDEGEE, per germline. This CDR3 has 16 amino acids. In nucleotides, the CDR3 is TGTGCCAGCAGCCCGGAGGGCCGATGGGGTAATTCACCCCTCCACTTT. This gives the protein CASSPEGRWGNSPLHF.

The rearrangement links TRBV7-8 to TRBJ2-5; possibly TRBD2 for D (6 bases). The V and J ends lost 0 bases and 1 base respectively, with 12 bases between them. Germline-derived CDR1 and CDR2 are SGHVS and FQNEAQ. CDR3 length equals 16 residues. CDR3 sequence: CASSLAAGRIQETQYF. The CDR3, as DNA: TGTGCCAGCAGCTTAGCGGCAGGGAGGATCCAAGAGACCCAGTACTTC.

This chain uses TRBV4-3 with TRBJ2-7; perhaps TRBD2 as D (6 bases). This CDR3 is 16 amino acids long. The ends were cut back, 4 bases at V and 0 bases at J, with 16 bases in the middle. From germline, CDR1 is LGHNA and CDR2 YSLEER. The CDR3 nucleotides read TGCGCCAGCAGCCCTACTCCGGGACTGTCCTCCTACGAGCAGTACTTC. This encodes CASSPTPGLSSYEQYF.